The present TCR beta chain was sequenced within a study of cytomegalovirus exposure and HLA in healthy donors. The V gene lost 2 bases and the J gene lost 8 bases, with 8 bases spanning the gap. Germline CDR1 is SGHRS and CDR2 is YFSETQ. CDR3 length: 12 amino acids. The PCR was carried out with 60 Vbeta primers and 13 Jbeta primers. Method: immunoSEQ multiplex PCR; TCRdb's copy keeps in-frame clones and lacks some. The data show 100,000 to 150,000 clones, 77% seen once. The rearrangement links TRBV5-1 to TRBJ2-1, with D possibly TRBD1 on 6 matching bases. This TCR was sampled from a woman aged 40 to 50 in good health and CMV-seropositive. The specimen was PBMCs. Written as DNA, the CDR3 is TGCGCCAGCAGCTTACAGGGACATGAGCAGTTCTTC. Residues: CASSLQGHEQFF.